This TCR beta chain originates from a study of cytomegalovirus exposure and HLA in healthy donors. Study-wide context: Earlier, about 180 million T cells were analyzed, and some 120 million unique TCR beta sequences were found among them. In an early release, HLA-typed donors contributed some 88 million unique TCR sequences.

A note on this clone: Its specificity is not known.

The V and J ends lost 7 bases and 2 bases respectively, with 11 bases between them. The CDR3 has 13 residues. Germline CDR1 LNHDA, CDR2 SQIVND (reference sequence). Nominal health characterized the donors when sampled, though unrecorded immune exposures were likely. Amplification used 60 Vbeta primers and 13 Jbeta primers. Clones were sequenced by immunoSEQ multiplex PCR, and TCRdb holds only the in-frame ones, with some missing. The table lists 100,000 or so clones, 60% to 85% of them singletons. Points from the study as a whole: In an earlier analysis, most TCR beta V segments were productive about 87% or about 30% of the time.

The sample was PBMCs. The origin of this receptor is a female donor in good health and CMV-seronegative. The chain uses TRBV19 and TRBJ1-2; D is uncertain. The CDR3 loop reads CASKRAENYGYTF. The CDR3 coding sequence is TGTGCCAGTAAGCGGGCGGAGAACTATGGCTACACCTTC.